This is a list of T cell receptor beta chains from one sample in a study of control samples from healthy donors and cancer patients. Assay used: immunoSEQ multiplex PCR; TCRdb lists only in-frame clones, some missing. This sample has some 150,000 clones, with less than 95% found just once. Sequenced material: PBMCs. The receptors stem from a man aged 55 to 69 with colorectal cancer. Both conserved end residues are part of each CDR3. D genes are given only for firm matches. Size is stated for part of the rows, as once, few or many counts, or as a class when the clone is expanded.

>NA|TRBV19|TRBJ2-7|NA
TGTGCCAGTAGTATAGGGAACGAGCAGTACTTC
CASSIGNEQYF
>NA|TRBV11-2|TRBJ1-1|NA
TGTGCCAGCAGCTTAGTGAGAAGTCAGGGAGAAGCTTTCTTT
CASSLVRSQGEAFF
>NA|TRBV21-1|TRBJ2-7|NA
TGTGCCTCCAGACAGGCCCCTACCTACGAGCAGTACTTC
CASRQAPTYEQYF
>NA|TRBV27|TRBJ1-6|NA
TGTGCCAGCAGTTTCACGGATTCACCCCTCCACTTT
CASSFTDSPLHF
>TRBD2|TRBV11-2|TRBJ2-7|NA
TGTGCCAGCAGCCCTGGGACTAGCGGCTACGAGCAGTACTTC
CASSPGTSGYEQYF
>NA|TRBV6-5|TRBJ1-1|NA
TGTGCCAGCAGAGCACGGGGTTTTCACACTGAAGCTTTCTTT
CASRARGFHTEAFF
>NA|TRBV5-8|TRBJ2-5|NA
TGTGCCAGCAGCTTGGGTGGATCCACGGCCCAAAAAGAGACCCAGTACTTC
CASSLGGSTAQKETQYF
>NA|TRBV25-1|TRBJ2-5|NA
TGTGCCAGCAGTGACAGAGAGACCCAGTACTTC
CASSDRETQYF
>NA|TRBV6-5|TRBJ1-1|NA
TGTGCCACCGGACAGACGAACACTGAAGCTTTCTTT
CATGQTNTEAFF
>TRBD1|TRBV6-1|TRBJ2-7|NA
TGTGCCAGCAGTGAGACAGGGCTAAGCTCCTACGAGCAGTACTTC
CASSETGLSSYEQYF
>TRBD1|TRBV6-5|TRBJ1-2|NA
TGTGCCAGCAGTCCCGGGACAGGGGAAGGCTACACCTTC
CASSPGTGEGYTF
>TRBD2|TRBV4-3|TRBJ2-3|NA
TGCGCCAGCAGCCAAGTAGGGGCGGGGGGGGCCCTCACAGATACGCAGTATTTT
CASSQVGAGGALTDTQYF
>TRBD1|TRBV2|TRBJ1-1|NA
TGTGCCAGCAGGAGGGACAGGGAGGGAAACACTGAAGCTTTCTTT
CASRRDREGNTEAFF
>TRBD1|TRBV6-2/TRBV6-3|TRBJ1-5|NA
TGTGCCAGCAGTCAACAAGGACAGGGGAGCCAGCCCCAGCATTTT
CASSQQGQGSQPQHF
>TRBD1|TRBV28|TRBJ1-2|NA
TGTGCCAGCAGTCCCCAGGACAGGGCCAACTATGGCTACACCTTC
CASSPQDRANYGYTF
>TRBD2|TRBV10-2|TRBJ2-3|NA
TGCGCCAGCAGTGAGAGGACTAGCAGCACAGATACGCAGTATTTT
CASSERTSSTDTQYF
>TRBD1|TRBV19|TRBJ1-6|NA
TGTGCCAGTGGGACAGCGAATTCACCCCTCCACTTT
CASGTANSPLHF
>NA|TRBV19|TRBJ1-2|NA
TGTGCCAGTAGTATAGTGACCAGGGAGGGCTATGGCTACACCTTC
CASSIVTREGYGYTF
>NA|TRBV19|TRBJ2-1|NA
TGTGCCAGTAGTATGAGACAGCCTCCCAATGAGCAGTTCTTC
CASSMRQPPNEQFF
>NA|TRBV18|TRBJ1-6|NA
TGTGCCAGCTCACCTAGGAGACCAGGGGATAATTCACCCCTCCACTTT
CASSPRRPGDNSPLHF
>NA|TRBV25-1|TRBJ1-6|NA
TGTGCCAGCAGTCACACAGCCTTGGGGGGCCGACCACCCCTCCACTTT
CASSHTALGGRPPLHF
>NA|TRBV20-1|TRBJ1-2|NA
TGCAGTGCTAGTCCGGAGGGCCGGGGCTACACCTTC
CSASPEGRGYTF
>TRBD1|TRBV12-3/TRBV12-4|TRBJ2-7|NA
TGTGCCTGTGGACAGGGGCCGAACGAGCAGTACTTC
CACGQGPNEQYF
>TRBD2|TRBV11-2|TRBJ2-3|NA
TGTGCCAGCAGCTTAGACCGGACTAGCAGAGATACGCAGTATTTT
CASSLDRTSRDTQYF
>TRBD1|TRBV28|TRBJ2-3|once
TGTGCCAGCACCGAGACAGGGCTAGGAGATACGCAGTATTTT
CASTETGLGDTQYF
>TRBD1|TRBV27|TRBJ1-1|NA
TGTGCCAGCAGTGACAGGGGGAGGTACACTGAAGCTTTCTTT
CASSDRGRYTEAFF
>NA|TRBV10-3|TRBJ2-2|once
TGTGCCATCAGTGATGTGGGGCCCCGGAACACCGGGGAGCTGTTTTTT
CAISDVGPRNTGELFF
>NA|TRBV7-9|TRBJ2-2|NA
TGTGCCAGCAGTCTCCCGGGGGGCAGGTACACCGGGGAGCTGTTTTTT
CASSLPGGRYTGELFF
>NA|TRBV6-5|TRBJ2-7|NA
TGTGCCAGCAGAACGGGAAGGGGGGCCACCTACGAGCAGTACTTC
CASRTGRGATYEQYF
>NA|TRBV7-2|TRBJ1-5|NA
TGTGCCAGCAGCTTAGTGGGATCCCAGAATCAGCCCCAGCATTTT
CASSLVGSQNQPQHF
>TRBD2|TRBV11-2|TRBJ2-5|NA
TGTGCCAGCAGCGCCTACCGGGGGGGGGCGGAGACCCAGTACTTC
CASSAYRGGAETQYF
>NA|TRBV6-4|TRBJ2-3|once
TGTGCCAGCAGGGGCCTACGGCGTACGCAGTATTTT
CASRGLRRTQYF
>NA|TRBV27|TRBJ1-6|NA
TGTGCCACCAGGGCAGCTAATTCACCCCTCCACTTT
CATRAANSPLHF
>TRBD2|TRBV5-1|TRBJ2-3|once
TGCGCCAGCCTAGCGGGGGGGTCCAGCACAGATACGCAGTATTTT
CASLAGGSSTDTQYF
>NA|TRBV6-1|TRBJ2-3|once
TGTGCCAGCAGCTTAGGCACTAGATCAGATACGCAGTATTTT
CASSLGTRSDTQYF
>TRBD2|TRBV30|TRBJ2-3|NA
TGTGCCTGGAGCGTGGGACTAGCGGGGGTGGATACGCAGTATTTT
CAWSVGLAGVDTQYF
>TRBD2|TRBV5-8|TRBJ2-7|NA
TGTGCCAGCAGCTTAGCGGGACGAGGCTACGAGCAGTACTTC
CASSLAGRGYEQYF
>NA|TRBV1|TRBJ1-5|NA
TGCACCAGCAGCCAGTTTCAAGACAGGGCTAGCAATCAGCCCCAGCATTTT
CTSSQFQDRASNQPQHF
>NA|TRBV30|TRBJ2-5|NA
TGTGCCTGGGACCCAGGCGCCCAAGAGACCCAGTACTTC
CAWDPGAQETQYF
>NA|TRBV9|TRBJ1-4|NA
TGTGCCAGCAGCGTAAGGCAGACTAATGAAAAACTGTTTTTT
CASSVRQTNEKLFF
>TRBD1|TRBV30|TRBJ2-7|once
TGTGCCTGGAATTTGGGACAGAATACGTACGAGCAGTACTTC
CAWNLGQNTYEQYF
>NA|TRBV27|TRBJ2-3|NA
TGTGCCAGCAGCCATAGCACAGATACGCAGTATTTT
CASSHSTDTQYF
>NA|TRBV6-5|TRBJ2-7|NA
TGTGCCAGCAGTAAGCCGGACGGGGTGGGGGAGCAGTACTTC
CASSKPDGVGEQYF
>TRBD2|TRBV4-2|TRBJ2-1|NA
TGTGCCAGCAGCCAAGAAGGCGGGGGGGGATATGAGCAGTTCTTC
CASSQEGGGGYEQFF
>NA|TRBV9|TRBJ1-1|NA
TGTGCCAGCAGCCCGAGAGAAGGGGTGAACACTGAAGCTTTCTTT
CASSPREGVNTEAFF
>NA|TRBV6-6|TRBJ2-5|NA
TGTGCCAGCAGGACGGGGGTCAGAGAGACCCAGTACTTC
CASRTGVRETQYF
>TRBD1|TRBV2|TRBJ1-2|NA
TGTGCCAGCAGCGGGACAGGGGTTGGCTACACCTTC
CASSGTGVGYTF
>NA|TRBV19|TRBJ2-7|NA
TGTGCCAGTAGTATGCCGGGGACCTACGAGCAGTACTTC
CASSMPGTYEQYF
>NA|TRBV29-1|TRBJ1-5|once
TGCAGCGTTAGGGAAAACAATCAGCCCCAGCATTTT
CSVRENNQPQHF
>TRBD2|TRBV2|TRBJ2-1|NA
TGTGCCAGCAGTCGAAAGGGGTATGCTAGCGGGCCCTCGAGCTCCTACAATGAGCAGTTCTTC
CASSRKGYASGPSSSYNEQFF
>NA|TRBV7-9|TRBJ1-4|NA
TGTGCCAGCAGCTTAACGCTCGGAGAAAAACTGTTTTTT
CASSLTLGEKLFF
>NA|TRBV7-2|TRBJ1-4|NA
TGTGCCAGCAGCTTAGACCGGGGTTCTAATGAAAAACTGTTTTTT
CASSLDRGSNEKLFF
>NA|TRBV5-1|TRBJ1-4|NA
TGCGCCAGCAGCTTGGTGCCTTCCGGAGGGGGGACTAATGAAAAACTGTTTTTT
CASSLVPSGGGTNEKLFF
>NA|TRBV18|TRBJ2-1|once
TGTGCCAGCTCACCCTCAAATGAGCAGTTCTTC
CASSPSNEQFF
>TRBD1|TRBV24-1|TRBJ1-2|NA
TGTGCCACCAGTGATCGAGGGGGCGCGGCCGCTAACTATGGCTACACCTTC
CATSDRGGAAANYGYTF
>NA|TRBV4-1|TRBJ1-4|NA
TGCGCCAGCAGCCAGAGGTGGGCAACTAATGAAAAACTGTTTTTT
CASSQRWATNEKLFF